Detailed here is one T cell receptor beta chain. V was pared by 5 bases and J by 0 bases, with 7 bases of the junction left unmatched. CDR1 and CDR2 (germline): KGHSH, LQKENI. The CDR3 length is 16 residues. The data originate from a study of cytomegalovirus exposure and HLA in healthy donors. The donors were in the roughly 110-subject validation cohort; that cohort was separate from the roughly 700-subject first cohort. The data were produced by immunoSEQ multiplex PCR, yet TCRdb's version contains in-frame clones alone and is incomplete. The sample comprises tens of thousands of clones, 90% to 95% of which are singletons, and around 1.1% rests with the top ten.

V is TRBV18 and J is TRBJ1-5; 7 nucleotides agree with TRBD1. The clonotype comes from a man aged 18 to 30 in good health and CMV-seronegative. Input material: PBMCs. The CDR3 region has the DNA TGTGCCAGCTCAACTCAGGGGGAACTTAGCAATCAGCCCCAGCATTTT. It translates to CASSTQGELSNQPQHF.